A single sample gave rise to the 18 T cell receptor beta chains below, sequenced in a study of regulatory T cells in long-lasting Graves disease (dated by TCRdb to 2020 to 2022). Interpreted using the paper, the time point label stands for: newly diagnosed GD, antithyroid drugs for less than 3 months. For both TCR sequencing and RNA sequencing, RNA was extracted from PBMCs using TRIzol. Library creation used multiplex PCR. These reads were obtained on an Illumina HiSeq 4000. iRepertoire HTBI primers and Arm-PCR amplification of CDR3 regions were used to construct TCR beta libraries. TCRdb redid the processing of the public reads, applying fastp at Q25 and MiXCR, and retained in-frame beta chains. Duplicate CDR3 protein sequences are folded into a single record with the most common DNA and genes. For this sample there are 400,000 to 500,000 distinct CDR3 sequences; about 15% appear just once. The top ten clones comprise about 15% of the sample.

These data also formed part of another study, on T cells in Graves' hyperthyroidism and ophthalmopathy.

This specimen consisted of peripheral blood mononuclear cells (PBMCs), obtained at new diagnosis, from a patient treated with antithyroid drugs. The receptors stem from a woman in her 50s with Graves disease. Donor details come from another sample of the same person, matched by shared clones.

This clonotype was found a few times. The chain employs TRBV4-2 and TRBJ2-5; tentative D call: TRBD2 (6 bases). The CDR3 covers 15 residues. The germline CDR1 and CDR2 sequences are LGHNA and YNFKEQ. The V gene lost 1 base and the J gene lost 4 bases, with 13 bases spanning the gap. Written as DNA, the CDR3 is TGTGCCAGCAGCCAAGGGGGGGTTATTGGAGAGACCCAGTACTTC. This translates into CASSQGGVIGETQYF.

This clonotype has a count of ten or more. This rearrangement joins TRBV3-1 to TRBJ2-1, with D perhaps matching TRBD2 (5 bases). V lost 2 bases and J lost 5, with 10 bases in between. The CDR3 length is 14 residues. Germline loops: CDR1 LGHDT, CDR2 YNNKEL (reference sequence). The CDR3 is CASSQSLADNEQFF. The CDR3, as DNA: TGTGCCAGCAGCCAATCCCTAGCTGACAATGAGCAGTTCTTC.

This clonotype has only a few counts. The chain combines TRBV6-1 with TRBJ2-1; perhaps TRBD2 as D (7 bases). Germline CDR1 reads MNHNS; CDR2 reads SASEGT. The V and J ends lost 1 base and 7 bases respectively, with 14 bases between them. CDR3 length equals 15 residues. The CDR3 sequence: CASSEEGGAGNEQFF. Here the CDR3 DNA reads TGTGCCAGCAGTGAAGAGGGGGGGGCGGGGAATGAGCAGTTCTTC.

This chain links TRBV4-1 with TRBJ2-3; TRBD2 aligns across 10 bases. The V segment lost 2 bases and the J segment 4 bases; nucleotides outside the gene matches: 15. This CDR3 is built from 19 residues. Germline-derived CDR1 and CDR2 are MGHRA and YSYEKL. The DNA for the CDR3 is TGCGCCAGCAGCCAACCCGCGGTGGGTAGCGGGAGGTCCGCAGATACGCAGTATTTT. Translation: CASSQPAVGSGRSADTQYF.

Comment on this clonotype: A single base is all that separates this from a far larger clone, so a read error is likely. The chain uses TRBV27 and TRBJ1-1; TRBD1 aligns across 7 bases. This CDR3 contains 17 residues. The germline V gene encodes CDR1 MNHEY and CDR2 SMNVEV (reference sequence). Trimming removed 5 bases from V and 3 bases from J; junction bases left unmatched: 15. CDR3 coding DNA: TGTGCCAGCAGTCCTCCCCTGGGACAGCCTGTGGACACTGAAGCTTTCTTT. Its translation: CASSPPLGQPVDTEAFF.

This clonotype occurred many times. The chain recombines TRBV28 with TRBJ1-1; D perhaps matches TRBD1 (5 bases). Germline lookup yields CDR1 MDHEN and CDR2 SYDVKM. With 3 bases removed from V and 2 bases from J, the gap between germline ends came to 22 bases. There are 18 residues in the CDR3. Here the CDR3 reads CASSLEGDGSRANTEAFF. The CDR3 coding sequence is TGTGCCAGCAGTTTGGAAGGGGACGGGTCCCGGGCCAACACTGAAGCTTTCTTT.

This clonotype was seen more than once but under ten times. The rearrangement joins TRBV10-3 to TRBJ1-2; D ambiguous. Germline loops: CDR1 ENHRY, CDR2 SYGVKD. The V and J ends lost 2 bases and 2 bases respectively, with 12 bases between them. The CDR3 covers 15 residues. The DNA of the CDR3 is TGTGCCATCAGTGAGCCCGGATCACTAAACTATGGCTACACCTTC. It is translated as CAISEPGSLNYGYTF.

The rearrangement links TRBV18 to TRBJ2-7; 7 bases align to TRBD2. This CDR3 spans 15 amino acids. CDR1 KGHSH and CDR2 LQKENI come from the germline V gene. V was clipped by 2 bases and J by 6 bases; unmatched bases: 10. The DNA for the CDR3 is TGTGCCAGCTCACCATTCTTCGCGGGAGAGGGCGAGCAGTACTTC. It translates to CASSPFFAGEGEQYF.

The chain uses TRBV20-1 and TRBJ2-5; 7 bases agree with TRBD2. V gave up 3 bases and J gave up 3 bases; unmatched junction bases: 7. The CDR3 length is 14 residues. Germline V gives CDR1 DFQATT, CDR2 SNEGSKA (reference sequence). The CDR3 coding sequence is TGCAGTGCTAGTGGTGCTAGCGGAGAAGAGACCCAGTACTTC. Translation: CSASGASGEETQYF.

This clonotype has a count of ten or more. The genes are TRBV6-2 or TRBV6-3 and TRBJ2-1; D call uncertain. Germline assignment: CDR1 MNHEY and CDR2 SVGEGT. The CDR3 length is 15 residues. V was pared by 6 bases and J by 1 base, with 13 bases between. This chain's CDR3 is CASSPLGGSYNEQFF. For the CDR3, the DNA is TGTGCCAGCAGCCCCCTAGGTGGATCCTACAATGAGCAGTTCTTC.

This clonotype was seen only a few times. The chain recombines TRBV5-6 with TRBJ2-7; possible D gene TRBD2, 6 bases. V lost 0 bases and J 3 bases, leaving 16 bases between the germline ends. The CDR3 sequence is 16 residues long. CDR1 is SGHDT, CDR2 YYEEEE, per germline. CDR3: CASSLARGVKVYEQYF. The CDR3 DNA sequence: TGTGCCAGCAGCTTGGCCCGCGGGGTAAAGGTCTACGAGCAGTACTTC.

This clonotype has ten or more counts. One end of the junction fails to match germline, which may point to a read error. V usage is TRBV5-1 and J usage is TRBJ2-1, with 7 bases matching TRBD1. From germline, CDR1 is SGHRS and CDR2 YFSETQ. The length of the CDR3 is 14 residues. CDR3 sequence (DNA): TGTGCCAGCAGCTTGACAGGGATCTACAATGAGCAGTTCTTC. The encoded protein is CASSLTGIYNEQFF.

This clonotype was counted at least ten times. The chain joins TRBV3-1 to TRBJ1-2; 11 bases are a match to TRBD1. The CDR3 runs 18 residues. V dropped 0 bases and J dropped 4; count of bases not matched to a gene: 10. CDR1 and CDR2 (germline): LGHDT, YNNKEL (reference sequence). The CDR3 loop reads CASSQDVGQGASGYGYTF. CDR3 coding DNA: TGTGCCAGCAGCCAAGACGTTGGACAGGGGGCCTCCGGCTATGGCTACACCTTC.

The chain joins TRBV2 to TRBJ2-1, with 8 bases matching TRBD1. The V and J ends lost 9 bases and 0 bases, in that order; junction bases with no gene match: 7. This CDR3 has 15 residues. Per germline, CDR1 SNHLY and CDR2 FYNNEI. The DNA of the CDR3 is TGTGCCAGTAAAAACGGACAGGGCTCCTACAATGAGCAGTTCTTC. This encodes CASKNGQGSYNEQFF.

In its sample, this clonotype was seen a few times. V and J are TRBV5-1 and TRBJ2-3; 12 bases fit TRBD2. Germline V gene sequence: CDR1 SGHRS, CDR2 YFSETQ. Trimming at V came to 4 bases and at J to 4 bases, leaving 4 bases not matched to a gene. The CDR3 runs to 15 residues. This chain's CDR3 is CASSAGLAGSDTQYF. Here the CDR3 DNA reads TGCGCCAGCAGCGCTGGACTAGCGGGATCAGATACGCAGTATTTT.

The sample holds a few counts of this clonotype. CDR3 sequence reads: CSVLVADGHGYTF. CDR3 nucleotide sequence: TGCAGTGTGCTAGTAGCGGACGGCCATGGCTACACCTTC. The gene calls are TRBV20-1 and TRBJ1-2, with D unclear. CDR1 and CDR2 from the germline V gene are DFQATT and SNEGSKA (reference sequence). Between the trimmed V and J ends, which lost 7 bases and 6 bases, there was a span of 18 bases. There are 13 residues in the CDR3.

This clonotype was counted many times. The rearrangement joins TRBV7-9 to TRBJ2-7; TRBD2 agrees at 8 bases. V lost 4 bases and J lost 6; bases outside the gene matches: 5. This CDR3 contains 13 residues. Germline V CDR1 and CDR2: SEHNR, FQNEAQ (reference sequence). CDR3 loop: CASSSALAGEQYF. The CDR3 nucleotides are TGTGCCAGCAGCTCAGCTCTAGCGGGCGAGCAGTACTTC.

The sample holds many counts of this clonotype. The CDR3 loop is CASSLGVEQFF. The CDR3 coding sequence is TGTGCCAGCAGCTTAGGGGTTGAGCAGTTCTTC. The V and J genes are TRBV13 and TRBJ2-1; D gene uncertain. The CDR3 is 11 amino acids. Trimming cost V 0 bases and J 9 bases, with 3 bases left between them. Germline loops: CDR1 PRHDT, CDR2 FYEKMQ (reference sequence).